The clone carrying this T cell receptor (beta chain) was seen more than once but under ten times. Its target is unknown. This sample stems from a study of Graves' ophthalmopathy and Graves' hyperthyroidism. Across the whole study: The authors defined stable hyperthyroidism as no ophthalmopathy within 18 months of follow-up. Notes on the study in general: Discriminating ophthalmopathy from stable hyperthyroidism, a 13-signature model attained a sensitivity of over 85% and a specificity of just under 84%. Progression of ophthalmopathy was predicted by the model with around 68% sensitivity and less than 85% specificity.

The CDR3 contains 13 residues. The V gene lost 3 bases and the J gene lost 4 bases, with 9 bases spanning the gap. CDR1 is SNHLY and CDR2 is FYNNEI in the germline V gene. Amplifying from RNA transcripts, the study obtained TCR beta CDR3 regions. HTBI primers primed a first-round RT-PCR, and a second-round multiplex PCR followed. TCRdb reanalysed the multiplex PCR reads using MiXCR and keeps one entry per CDR3 protein. The sample holds approximately 540,000 distinct CDR3 sequences, roughly 39% seen once. The sequencing sample was made of peripheral blood or thyroid tissue (not recorded which). The V and J genes are TRBV2 and TRBJ1-2; D is ambiguous. The source is an adult man with Graves' hyperthyroidism. The CDR3 reads CASSDYIAYGYTF. CDR3 in DNA: TGTGCCAGCAGTGATTATATCGCCTATGGCTACACCTTC.